The sequence of this T cell receptor (beta chain) was determined in a study of blood T cell repertoires in COVID-19. The repertoire was sequenced with immunoSEQ multiplex PCR; TCRdb's copy has only in-frame clones and lacks some. The sample lists under 95,000 clones, roughly 85% occurring once. CDR3 size: 13 residues. Germline CDR1 reads SGHAT; CDR2 reads FQNNGV. Deletions cut 0 bases from V and 6 bases from J, with 7 bases between. This chain connects TRBV11-2 to TRBJ2-3; D not certain. The receptor's source is a man between 60 and 75 years old with acute or convalescent COVID-19. The specimen sequenced was peripheral blood. The CDR3 DNA is TGTGCCAGCAGCTTAGATCTGTCGGATACGCAGTATTTT. It codes for CASSLDLSDTQYF.